Below are 15 T cell receptor beta chains sequenced from a single sample in a study of cytomegalovirus exposure and HLA in healthy donors. The PCR was carried out with 60 Vbeta primers and 13 Jbeta primers. Sequencing was performed with immunoSEQ multiplex PCR; in TCRdb, only in-frame clones are kept and a portion is missing. The sample consists of 100,000 to 150,000 clones, 75% to 90% of them appearing once. Sequenced: PBMCs. Receptors originate from a man younger than 35 in good health and CMV-seropositive.

V gene TRBV5-6 combines with J gene TRBJ2-5; D gene ambiguous. The CDR3 is 11 amino acids. Trimming left V 0 bases short and J 5 bases short, with 2 bases between. Per the germline V gene, CDR1 is SGHDT and CDR2 is YYEEEE. The chain's CDR3 is CASSLAETQYF. DNA for the CDR3: TGTGCCAGCAGCTTGGCTGAGACCCAGTACTTC.

The chain has TRBV5-5 and TRBJ1-1; 9 nucleotides line up with TRBD1. V shed 5 bases and J 0 bases; nucleotides not matched to a gene: 8. CDR1 is SGHKS, CDR2 YYEKEE, per germline (reference sequence). The CDR3 is 16 amino acids. DNA for the CDR3: TGTGCCAGCAGGACAGGGGGACGTAGGTTGAACACTGAAGCTTTCTTT. This gives the protein CASRTGGRRLNTEAFF.

V and J are TRBV5-4 and TRBJ2-3; 7 bases agree with TRBD2. The germline V gene has CDR1 SGHNT and CDR2 YYREEE (reference sequence). V gave up 0 bases and J gave up 1 base; unmatched junction bases: 5. This CDR3 comprises 16 residues. The CDR3 sequence: CASSLVGAGGTDTQYF. The CDR3 DNA reads TGTGCCAGCAGCTTGGTCGGGGCGGGGGGCACAGATACGCAGTATTTT.

This clone has a single count. The V and J genes are TRBV11-2 and TRBJ2-6; 8 nucleotides agree with TRBD2. The CDR3 is 16 amino acids. Per the germline V gene, CDR1 is SGHAT and CDR2 is FQNNGV. The V and J ends lost 5 bases and 0 bases, in that order; junction bases with no gene match: 3. The CDR3 DNA is TGTGCCAGCAGCCCCGGGGGGGGCTCTGGGGCCAACGTCCTGACTTTC. Amino acid sequence: CASSPGGGSGANVLTF.

The CDR3 DNA reads TGCGCCAGCAGCTTCTTAGCGGGGGCCGATCAAGAGACCCAGTACTTC. Translating it yields CASSFLAGADQETQYF. The rearrangement uses TRBV4-1 and TRBJ2-5; 9 bases are a match to TRBD2. CDR3 length: 16 residues. Germline assignment: CDR1 MGHRA and CDR2 YSYEKL. The trim removed 5 bases at V and 2 bases at J, leaving 9 bases unmatched.

This chain joins TRBV6-5 and TRBJ2-7; 8 nucleotides match TRBD1. Germline CDR1 reads MNHEY; CDR2 reads SVGAGI. The CDR3 runs 15 residues. J gave up 3 bases and V 0 bases, and 4 bases lay outside the gene matches. CDR3 region: CASSYSGQGNYEQYF. As DNA, the CDR3 is TGTGCCAGCAGTTACTCAGGACAGGGTAACTACGAGCAGTACTTC.

This clone was seen only once. Here the CDR3 DNA reads TGCAGTGCTCCCGCCGGCGCTAGGAGGTTCTTC. It translates to CSAPAGARRFF. The V gene is TRBV20-1, the J gene TRBJ2-1; D gene uncertain. The CDR3 consists of 11 residues. Between the trimmed V and J ends, which lost 5 bases and 15 bases, there was a span of 17 bases. The V gene's germline CDR1 is DFQATT and CDR2 SNEGSKA (reference sequence).

A few counts support this clone. This chain joins TRBV28 and TRBJ2-7; 9 positions agree with TRBD1. The CDR3 runs 14 residues. Germline assignment: CDR1 MDHEN and CDR2 SYDVKM. The junction had 10 bases not matched to a gene; V was cut back by 8 bases and J by 5 bases. The CDR3 loop is CASLIPGQGNEQYF. The CDR3 region has the DNA TGTGCCAGCCTTATTCCGGGACAGGGCAACGAGCAGTACTTC.

On this clone: Within the sample, other DNA sequences also encode this same CDR3. The genes are TRBV4-2 and TRBJ2-7; TRBD1 matches at 7 bases. CDR1 is LGHNA and CDR2 is YNFKEQ in the germline V gene. This CDR3 has 13 amino acids. Germline trimming cut 4 bases from V and 1 base from J; bases unmatched to any gene: 1. This CDR3 reads CASSLQGSYEQYF. The CDR3 nucleotides are TGTGCCAGCAGCCTACAGGGGTCCTACGAGCAGTACTTC.

The chain couples TRBV27 to TRBJ2-7; 8 bases fit TRBD1. Losses at the gene ends were 4 bases for V and 2 bases for J; bases not matched to a gene: 4. The germline V gene encodes CDR1 MNHEY and CDR2 SMNVEV (reference sequence). The CDR3 runs 14 residues. This CDR3 reads CASSSRQGPYEQYF. Here the CDR3 DNA reads TGTGCCAGCAGTTCACGACAGGGGCCCTACGAGCAGTACTTC.

The CDR3 is CASSLVGANTEAFF. The CDR3 DNA reads TGTGCCAGCAGTTTAGTAGGGGCGAACACTGAAGCTTTCTTT. The J gene is TRBJ1-1, the V gene TRBV28, with D perhaps matching TRBD1 (5 bases). Trimming removed 2 bases from V and 1 base from J, with 8 bases in between. From germline, CDR1 is MDHEN and CDR2 SYDVKM. This CDR3 contains 14 residues.

The chain joins TRBV7-9 to TRBJ2-5; 10 bases are a match to TRBD2. Trimming at V came to 7 bases and at J to 1 base, leaving 9 bases not matched to a gene. This CDR3 has 16 amino acids. Germline V CDR1 and CDR2: SEHNR, FQNEAQ (reference sequence). CDR3 residues: CASNSPLAGAQETQYF. The DNA of the CDR3 is TGTGCCAGCAACTCCCCCCTAGCGGGGGCCCAAGAGACCCAGTACTTC.

V is TRBV27 and J is TRBJ2-7; a weak D match, TRBD1 (5 bases). The length of the CDR3 is 14 residues. CDR1 and CDR2 (germline): MNHEY, SMNVEV (reference sequence). V shed 2 bases and J shed 6 bases, with 14 bases lying between them. The CDR3 bases are TGTGCCAGCAGTTTAACCGCACGTGGGGCCGAGCAGTACTTC. Encoded protein: CASSLTARGAEQYF.

The V call is TRBV9, the J call TRBJ2-7, with 7 bases aligning to TRBD1. The CDR3 covers 15 residues. Per the germline V gene, CDR1 is SGDLS and CDR2 is YYNGEE. V shed 4 bases, J shed 3 bases, and the junction held 10 bases outside the gene matches. CDR3 DNA sequence: TGTGCCAGCAGCCCGGCTCGGGACAGAAGCTACGAGCAGTACTTC. Encoded protein: CASSPARDRSYEQYF.

The chain has TRBV7-2 and TRBJ1-2, with a weak D call TRBD1 (5 bases). This CDR3 has 15 amino acids. Germline CDR1 and CDR2: SGHTA and FQGNSA. Trimming pared 3 bases from V and 6 bases from J, leaving 17 bases between. CDR3 coding DNA: TGTGCCAGCAGCTTTGTCCCCGGGGGGAGGGATGGCTACACCTTC. As protein: CASSFVPGGRDGYTF.